The sequence of this T cell receptor beta chain was determined in a study of read filtering for tumor transcriptome and immune sequencing. In its sample, this clonotype was seen many times. From about 400 ng of RNA, a library with molecular barcoded alpha/delta and beta/gamma adaptors was made. Each CDR3 protein is one row after TCRdb ran MiXCR on the reads. The sample records 39,000 or so distinct CDR3 sequences, 13% being singletons. The CDR3 has 13 residues. Between the trimmed V and J ends, which lost 3 bases and 6 bases, there was a span of 12 bases. Germline values: CDR1 SGHDN, CDR2 FVKESK. The sequence came from a donor over 35 with multiple myeloma. The gene calls are TRBV14 and TRBJ2-7; no firm D call. Sequencing was carried out using a population of CD138-negative cells sorted from bone marrow. The CDR3 nucleotides are TGTGCCAGCAGCCAGTACACAGCCAGCGAGCAGTACTTC. Encoded protein: CASSQYTASEQYF.